These T cell receptor beta chains were read from a single sample in a study of blood T cells in healthy people across ages. One entry per CDR3 protein, called by TCRdb with MiXCR from the 5' RACE reads. The sample yields roughly 650,000 distinct CDR3 sequences, approximately 31% seen once. The specimen was blood. The receptor source for this set is a woman of 80 years or more in good health. The conserved cysteine and the conserved F or W are not part of the CDR3 here.

cdr3_length	v_call	j_call	cdr3_aa
13	TRBV10-3	TRBJ2-1	AISESRQGYNEQF
12	TRBV4-3	TRBJ1-2	ASSPGGARDGYT
14	TRBV5-8	TRBJ1-5	ASSSGLGTPYQPQH
12	TRBV20-1	TRBJ1-1	SAPSGPANIEAF
13	TRBV7-7	TRBJ2-1	ASSSFASGYNEQF
10	TRBV29-1	TRBJ2-7	SVDSQGTEQY
12	TRBV15	TRBJ2-7	ATSTRTGPYEQY
13	TRBV20-1	TRBJ2-7	SAREMTRSSYEQY
11	TRBV27	TRBJ1-5	AGSLRSNRPQH
14	TRBV7-2	TRBJ2-1	ASSLEWSSGAGEQF
12	TRBV6-2/TRBV6-3	TRBJ2-3	ASSYSIGRDTQY
15	TRBV12-3/TRBV12-4	TRBJ2-1	ASSTQLVGGLYNEQF
14	TRBV2	-	ASSLTSGGSLNIQY
15	TRBV5-1	TRBJ2-5	ASSLNPSGGRGETQY
13	TRBV30	TRBJ1-2	AWSVIRYQGDGYT
13	TRBV7-2	TRBJ1-5	ASSLEGQGIQPQH
15	TRBV6-2/TRBV6-3	TRBJ1-1	ASSFSLSGNMNTEAF
12	TRBV12-3/TRBV12-4	TRBJ1-4	ASSVGPVKGKLF
9	TRBV29-1	TRBJ2-7	SASESYEQY
12	TRBV28	TRBJ1-5	ASSLRRMNQPQH
11	TRBV7-9	TRBJ2-5	ASRNGGEETQY
14	TRBV5-4	TRBJ1-2	ASSSPGMGNPYGYT
11	TRBV20-1	-	SAPTTGTETQY
13	TRBV6-1	TRBJ1-1	ASSVGRGMNTEAF
10	TRBV3-1	TRBJ1-2	ASSQESVGYT
13	TRBV5-4	TRBJ2-5	ASSLLAGGLETQY
13	TRBV6-1	TRBJ2-1	ASSELVLPSNEQF